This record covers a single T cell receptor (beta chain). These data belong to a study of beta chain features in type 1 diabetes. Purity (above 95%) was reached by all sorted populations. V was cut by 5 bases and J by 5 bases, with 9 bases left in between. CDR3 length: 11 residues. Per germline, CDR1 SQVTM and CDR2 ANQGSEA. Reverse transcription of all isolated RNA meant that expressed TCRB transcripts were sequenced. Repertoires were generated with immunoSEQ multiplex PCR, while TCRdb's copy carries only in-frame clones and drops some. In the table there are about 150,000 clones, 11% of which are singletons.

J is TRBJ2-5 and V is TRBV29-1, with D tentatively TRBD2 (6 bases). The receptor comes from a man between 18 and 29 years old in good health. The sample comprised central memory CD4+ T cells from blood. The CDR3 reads CSVRGTETQYF. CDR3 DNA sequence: TGCAGCGTTCGCGGGACGGAGACCCAGTACTTC.